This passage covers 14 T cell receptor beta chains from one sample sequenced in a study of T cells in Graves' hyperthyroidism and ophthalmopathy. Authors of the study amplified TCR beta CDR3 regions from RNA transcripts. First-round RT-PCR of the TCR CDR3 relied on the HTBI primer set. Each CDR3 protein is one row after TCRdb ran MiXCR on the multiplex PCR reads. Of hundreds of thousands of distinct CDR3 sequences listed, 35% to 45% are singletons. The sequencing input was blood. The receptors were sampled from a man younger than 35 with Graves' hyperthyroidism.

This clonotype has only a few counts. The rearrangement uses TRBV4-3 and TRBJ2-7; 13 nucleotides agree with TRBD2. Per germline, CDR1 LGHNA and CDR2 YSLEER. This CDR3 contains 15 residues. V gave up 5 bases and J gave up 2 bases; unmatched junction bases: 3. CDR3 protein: CASSAGTSGAYEQYF. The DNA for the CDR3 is TGCGCCAGCAGCGCCGGGACTAGCGGGGCCTACGAGCAGTACTTC.

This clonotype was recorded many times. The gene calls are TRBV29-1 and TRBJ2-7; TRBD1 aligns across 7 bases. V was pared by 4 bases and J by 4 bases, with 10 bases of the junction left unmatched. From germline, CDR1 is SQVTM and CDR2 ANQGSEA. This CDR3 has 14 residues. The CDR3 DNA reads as TGCAGCGTTGTTCCCCGGGACAGTCGGTACGAGCAGTACTTC. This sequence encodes CSVVPRDSRYEQYF.

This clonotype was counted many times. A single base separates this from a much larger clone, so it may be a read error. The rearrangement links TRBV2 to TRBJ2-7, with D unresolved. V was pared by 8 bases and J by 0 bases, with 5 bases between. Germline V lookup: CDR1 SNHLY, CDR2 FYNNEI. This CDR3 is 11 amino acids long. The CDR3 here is CASRLSYEQYF. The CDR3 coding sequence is TGTGCCAGCCGCCTCTCCTACGAGCAGTACTTC.

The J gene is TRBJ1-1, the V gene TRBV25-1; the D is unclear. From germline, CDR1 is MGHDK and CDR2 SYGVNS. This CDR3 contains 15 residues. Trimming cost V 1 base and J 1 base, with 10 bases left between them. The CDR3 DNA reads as TGTGCCAGCAGTGAATGGGTCCTAGGGAACACTGAAGCTTTCTTT. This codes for CASSEWVLGNTEAFF.

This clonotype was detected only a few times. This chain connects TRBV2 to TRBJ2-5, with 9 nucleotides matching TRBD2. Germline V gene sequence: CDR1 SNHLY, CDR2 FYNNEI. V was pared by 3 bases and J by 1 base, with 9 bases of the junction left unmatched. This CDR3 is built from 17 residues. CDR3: CASSERRGGTLQETQYF. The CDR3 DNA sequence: TGTGCCAGCAGTGAGAGGCGGGGGGGCACCCTCCAAGAGACCCAGTACTTC.

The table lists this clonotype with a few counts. CDR3 coding DNA: TGTGCCAGCGGACTAGATGAAGCTTTCTTT. It yields the protein CASGLDEAFF. The chain links TRBV12-3 or TRBV12-4 to TRBJ1-1; no clear D gene. Trimming took 8 bases from V and 7 from J, leaving 8 bases between them. The CDR3 runs to 10 residues.

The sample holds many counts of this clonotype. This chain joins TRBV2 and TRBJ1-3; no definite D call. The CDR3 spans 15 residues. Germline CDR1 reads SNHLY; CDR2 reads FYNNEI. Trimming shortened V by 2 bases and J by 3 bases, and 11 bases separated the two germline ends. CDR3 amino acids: CASSESPGVGNTIYF. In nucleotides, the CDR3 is TGTGCCAGCAGTGAAAGCCCAGGTGTTGGAAACACCATATATTTT.

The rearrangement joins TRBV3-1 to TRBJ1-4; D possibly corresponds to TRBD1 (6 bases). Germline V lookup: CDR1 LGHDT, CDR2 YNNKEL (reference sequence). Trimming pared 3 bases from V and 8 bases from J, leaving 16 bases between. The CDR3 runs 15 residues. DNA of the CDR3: TGTGCCAGCAGCCAGAAAACAGGGTCCGAAGAAAAACTGTTTTTT. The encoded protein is CASSQKTGSEEKLFF.

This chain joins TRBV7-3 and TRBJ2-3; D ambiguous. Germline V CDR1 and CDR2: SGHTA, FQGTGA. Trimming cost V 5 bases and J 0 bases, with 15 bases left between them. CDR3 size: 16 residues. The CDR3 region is CASSPDPTSSTDTQYF. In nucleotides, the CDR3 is TGTGCCAGCAGCCCCGACCCTACCTCTAGCACAGATACGCAGTATTTT.

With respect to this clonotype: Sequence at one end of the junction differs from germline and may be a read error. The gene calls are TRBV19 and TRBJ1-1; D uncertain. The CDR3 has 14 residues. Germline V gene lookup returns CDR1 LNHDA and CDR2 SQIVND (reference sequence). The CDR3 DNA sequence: TGTACCAGTAGCCGGCGGTGGGGTGACACTGAAGCTTTCTTT. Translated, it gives CTSSRRWGDTEAFF.

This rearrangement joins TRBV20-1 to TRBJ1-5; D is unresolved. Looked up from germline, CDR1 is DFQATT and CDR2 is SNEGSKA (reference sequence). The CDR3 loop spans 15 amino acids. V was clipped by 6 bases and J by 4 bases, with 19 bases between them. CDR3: CSAQTGDTLNQPQHF. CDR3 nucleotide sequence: TGCAGTGCGCAGACGGGCGACACTTTAAATCAGCCCCAGCATTTT.

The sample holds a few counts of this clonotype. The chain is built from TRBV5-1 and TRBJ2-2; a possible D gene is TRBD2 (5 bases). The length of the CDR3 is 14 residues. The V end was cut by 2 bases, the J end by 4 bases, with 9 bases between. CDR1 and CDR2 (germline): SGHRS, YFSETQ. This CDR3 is CASSFKGVTGELFF. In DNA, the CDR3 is TGCGCCAGCAGCTTTAAGGGAGTCACCGGGGAGCTGTTTTTT.

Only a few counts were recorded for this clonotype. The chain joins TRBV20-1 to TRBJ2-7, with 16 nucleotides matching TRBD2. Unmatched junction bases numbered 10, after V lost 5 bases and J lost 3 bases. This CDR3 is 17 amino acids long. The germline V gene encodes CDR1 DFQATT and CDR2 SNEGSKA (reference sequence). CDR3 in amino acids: CSAYGTSGGGFIYEQYF. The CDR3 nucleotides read TGCAGTGCTTACGGGACTAGCGGGGGGGGATTTATCTACGAGCAGTACTTC.

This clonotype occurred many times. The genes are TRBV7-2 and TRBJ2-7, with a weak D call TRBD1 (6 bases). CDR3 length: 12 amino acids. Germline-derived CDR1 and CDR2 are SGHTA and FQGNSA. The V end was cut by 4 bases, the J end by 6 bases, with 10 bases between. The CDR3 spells CASSSTGPEQYF. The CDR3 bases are TGTGCCAGCAGCTCGACAGGTCCCGAGCAGTACTTC.